These 29 T cell receptor beta chains originate from one sample sequenced in a study of blood T cell repertoires in COVID-19. The method was immunoSEQ multiplex PCR; TCRdb's version includes in-frame clones alone and lacks a portion of them. Here the sample spans under 300,000 clones, approximately 85% being singletons. The sample taken for sequencing was peripheral blood. The receptors were sampled from a woman between 65 and 79 years old with acute or convalescent COVID-19.

V gene TRBV10-3 combines with J gene TRBJ1-4; no definite D call. CDR3 length: 15 residues. With 4 bases removed from V and 1 base from J, the gap between germline ends came to 10 bases. CDR1 ENHRY and CDR2 SYGVKD come from the germline V gene. The CDR3 is CAISVGVGTNEKLFF. As DNA, the CDR3 is TGTGCCATCAGTGTGGGAGTAGGAACTAATGAAAAACTGTTTTTT.

This chain links TRBV7-2 with TRBJ2-1; tentative D call: TRBD2 (5 bases). Between the trimmed V and J ends, which lost 4 bases and 7 bases, there was a span of 14 bases. This CDR3 is 14 amino acids long. In germline, CDR1 is SGHTA, CDR2 FQGNSA. The CDR3 DNA reads as TGTGCCAGCAGCTCGTCCCGGGGAGTAAATGAGCAGTTCTTC. Protein: CASSSSRGVNEQFF.

This chain's CDR3 is CASSGPAGEAFF. CDR3 nucleotides: TGTGCCAGCAGCGGGCCGGCGGGTGAAGCTTTCTTT. The rearrangement links TRBV9 to TRBJ1-1; D call uncertain. The CDR3 loop spans 12 amino acids. CDR1 is SGDLS and CDR2 is YYNGEE in the germline V gene. Trimming left V 3 bases short and J 7 bases short, with 10 bases between.

The chain recombines TRBV12-3 or TRBV12-4 with TRBJ1-2, with D possibly matching TRBD1 (6 bases). V lost 8 bases, J lost 6 bases, and 16 bases lay in between. The CDR3 contains 13 residues. CDR3 bases: TGTGCCAGCCGTAAACAGGGTATGAATGGCTACACCTTC. Encoded protein: CASRKQGMNGYTF.

The chain uses TRBV29-1 and TRBJ1-5; D remains ambiguous. The germline V gene has CDR1 SQVTM and CDR2 ANQGSEA. V was shortened by 3 bases and J by 5 bases, with 20 bases between the two germline ends. The CDR3 runs to 16 residues. CDR3: CSVERSSNPEDQPQHF. In DNA, the CDR3 is TGCAGCGTTGAGCGATCGTCAAATCCAGAGGATCAGCCCCAGCATTTT.

The chain links TRBV27 to TRBJ2-1, with D unclear. In germline, CDR1 is MNHEY, CDR2 SMNVEV (reference sequence). This CDR3 comprises 15 residues. The V and J ends lost 8 bases and 0 bases respectively, with 14 bases between them. The CDR3 nucleotides are TGTGCCAGCGGCTCCGGCAGGCCCTCCTACAATGAGCAGTTCTTC. This encodes CASGSGRPSYNEQFF.

This sequence joins TRBV5-1 and TRBJ2-7, with 8 bases aligning to TRBD1. The CDR3 covers 14 residues. V lost 0 bases and J lost 3; bases outside the gene matches: 2. From germline, CDR1 is SGHRS and CDR2 YFSETQ. In nucleotides, the CDR3 is TGCGCCAGCAGCTTGGCGGGACAGGTCTACGAGCAGTACTTC. As protein: CASSLAGQVYEQYF.

CDR3 protein: CASSRLAGTDTQYF. CDR3 sequence (DNA): TGTGCCAGCAGCCGGCTAGCGGGCACAGATACGCAGTATTTT. The chain carries TRBV2 and TRBJ2-3; 7 nucleotides align to TRBD2. Trimming took 6 bases from V and 1 from J; bases not matched to a gene: 4. The CDR3 has 14 amino acids. The germline V gene encodes CDR1 SNHLY and CDR2 FYNNEI.

The V call is TRBV29-1, the J call TRBJ2-5; a possible D gene is TRBD1 (5 bases). CDR1 SQVTM and CDR2 ANQGSEA come from the germline V gene. Trimming pared 2 bases from V and 4 bases from J, leaving 8 bases between. The CDR3 has 12 residues. Here the CDR3 DNA reads TGCAGCGTTGAACAGGGCGGAGAGACCCAGTACTTC. As protein: CSVEQGGETQYF.

This sequence joins TRBV6-5 and TRBJ1-2; perhaps TRBD1 as D (6 bases). The V end lost 7 bases, the J end lost 2 bases, and 11 bases lay between the germline ends. Germline V gene lookup returns CDR1 MNHEY and CDR2 SVGAGI. The CDR3 is 13 amino acids. CDR3 nucleotides: TGTGCCAGCACCCGTACAGGGAACTATGGCTACACCTTC. Its protein is CASTRTGNYGYTF.

V usage is TRBV2 and J usage is TRBJ1-1; no firm D call. CDR1 and CDR2 from the germline V gene are SNHLY and FYNNEI. Trimming took off 4 bases at V and 5 bases at J, with 5 bases between the two ends. The CDR3 spans 11 residues. DNA for the CDR3: TGTGCCAGCAGTGTGCAGACTGAAGCTTTCTTT. This sequence encodes CASSVQTEAFF.

This chain uses TRBV4-1 with TRBJ2-4; 8 bases align to TRBD2. J lost 5 bases, V lost 1 base, and 7 bases had no gene match. CDR1 is MGHRA, CDR2 YSYEKL, per germline. CDR3 size: 16 residues. The CDR3 DNA reads as TGCGCCAGCAGCCAAGGACCTTCACTAGCGGAAAACATTCAGTACTTC. Encoded protein: CASSQGPSLAENIQYF.

J is TRBJ1-2 and V is TRBV6-1, with D tentatively TRBD1 (5 bases). This CDR3 comprises 19 residues. V dropped 2 bases and J dropped 5 bases, with 27 bases sitting between them. CDR1 and CDR2 (germline): MNHNS, SASEGT. The chain's CDR3 is CASSEPWGSPSLSGYGYTF. The CDR3 DNA reads as TGTGCCAGCAGTGAACCTTGGGGCAGCCCGTCCCTATCTGGATATGGCTACACCTTC.

This chain joins TRBV19 and TRBJ2-1; no clear D gene. This CDR3 spans 14 amino acids. In germline, CDR1 is LNHDA, CDR2 SQIVND (reference sequence). V was pared by 3 bases and J by 9 bases, with 15 bases between. The CDR3 spells CASSISSPPSEQFF. CDR3 DNA: TGTGCCAGTAGTATTAGTAGTCCCCCTAGTGAGCAGTTCTTC.

This chain joins TRBV6-5 and TRBJ2-3; 14 nucleotides agree with TRBD2. The CDR3 has 15 amino acids. Trimming removed 11 bases from V and 1 base from J; junction bases left unmatched: 5. Germline CDR1 reads MNHEY; CDR2 reads SVGAGI. The CDR3 here is CAATSGGVGTDTQYF. The CDR3 nucleotides read TGTGCCGCGACTAGCGGGGGGGTGGGCACAGATACGCAGTATTTT.

The chain has TRBV7-2 and TRBJ1-4; D gene ambiguous. The CDR3 loop spans 14 amino acids. The ends were cut back, 3 bases at V and 5 bases at J, with 10 bases in the middle. CDR1 and CDR2 (germline): SGHTA, FQGNSA. The CDR3 DNA reads TGTGCCAGCAGCTTCGGGGTGGTCAATGAAAAACTGTTTTTT. Its protein product is CASSFGVVNEKLFF.

The rearrangement joins TRBV5-1 to TRBJ1-1; D is unresolved. Germline V CDR1 and CDR2: SGHRS, YFSETQ. Trimming shortened V by 6 bases and J by 0 bases, and 12 bases separated the two germline ends. CDR3 length equals 14 residues. This CDR3 reads CASNREDVNTEAFF. DNA of the CDR3: TGCGCCAGCAACCGGGAGGATGTGAACACTGAAGCTTTCTTT. The whole variable domain, remainder taken from reference TRBV5-1 and TRBJ1-1, is KAGVTQTPRYLIKTRGQQVTLSCSPISGHRSVSWYQQTPGQGLQFLFEYFSETQRNKGNFPGRFSGRQFSNSRSEMNVSTLELGDSALYLCASNREDVNTEAFFGQGTRLTVV.

The J gene is TRBJ2-3, the V gene TRBV10-3; 11 bases are a match to TRBD2. The CDR3 runs to 15 residues. J gave up 1 base and V 11 bases, and 8 bases lay outside the gene matches. The V gene's germline CDR1 is ENHRY and CDR2 SYGVKD. The CDR3: CAASLAGEGTDTQYF. The CDR3 coding sequence is TGTGCCGCCTCACTAGCGGGGGAGGGCACAGATACGCAGTATTTT.

This chain links TRBV6-5 with TRBJ1-2; no definite D call. This CDR3 is 13 amino acids long. Germline V gene sequence: CDR1 MNHEY, CDR2 SVGAGI. Trimming left V 6 bases short and J 0 bases short, with 8 bases between. The chain's CDR3 is CASSLEANYGYTF. The CDR3 DNA is TGTGCCAGCAGCCTCGAGGCTAACTATGGCTACACCTTC.

V is TRBV11-2 and J is TRBJ1-3; D is undetermined. Trimming removed 5 bases at V and 2 bases at J, with 25 bases between. The CDR3 has 19 residues. Germline V lookup: CDR1 SGHAT, CDR2 FQNNGV. CDR3 in amino acids: CASSLYSSRLLRTGNTIYF. CDR3 bases: TGTGCCAGCAGCCTGTACAGCTCTCGCCTCTTAAGAACTGGAAACACCATATATTTT.

The CDR3 DNA sequence: TGTGCCAGTAGACAGGGAAGTTTTAGCAATCAGCCCCAGCATTTT. Amino acids: CASRQGSFSNQPQHF. The chain joins TRBV19 to TRBJ1-5; possible D gene TRBD1, 6 bases. V was cut by 6 bases and J by 0 bases, with 12 bases left in between. The CDR3 runs to 15 residues. Germline CDR1 and CDR2: LNHDA and SQIVND (reference sequence).

This clone was recorded a few times. The chain is built from TRBV5-4 and TRBJ2-5; D unresolved. Trimming took 2 bases from V and 5 from J, leaving 4 bases between them. Per the germline V gene, CDR1 is SGHNT and CDR2 is YYREEE (reference sequence). CDR3 length: 11 amino acids. The CDR3 coding sequence is TGTGCCAGCAGCTTCGGGGAGACCCAGTACTTC. Translation gives CASSFGETQYF.

The genes are TRBV24-1 and TRBJ2-1; tentatively, D is TRBD1 (6 bases). Trimming took 5 bases from V and 5 from J, leaving 15 bases between them. This CDR3 spans 15 amino acids. CDR1 is KGHDR and CDR2 is SFDVKD in the germline V gene. CDR3 bases: TGTGCCACCAGTGTCGCGACTCGACAGGACAATGAGCAGTTCTTC. This encodes CATSVATRQDNEQFF.

The CDR3 DNA sequence: TGTGCCAGCAGCCAAGCGAACCGGGAGCAGTACTTC. This gives the protein CASSQANREQYF. V gene TRBV5-4 combines with J gene TRBJ2-7; D unclear. The CDR3 consists of 12 residues. Between the trimmed V and J ends, which lost 4 bases and 7 bases, there was a span of 12 bases. Germline V gives CDR1 SGHNT, CDR2 YYREEE (reference sequence).

The gene calls are TRBV2 and TRBJ1-2, with a possible D match to TRBD1 (6 bases). Germline CDR1 is SNHLY and CDR2 is FYNNEI. V lost 7 bases and J lost 6, with 24 bases in between. The CDR3 totals 16 residues. CDR3: CASTGGGAGGPNGYTF. In DNA form, the CDR3 reads TGTGCCAGCACAGGTGGGGGGGCCGGGGGCCCTAATGGCTACACCTTC.

This chain connects TRBV10-3 to TRBJ2-6; 9 positions agree with TRBD1. The CDR3 runs to 19 residues. V gave up 4 bases and J gave up 0 bases; unmatched junction bases: 10. CDR1 ENHRY and CDR2 SYGVKD come from the germline V gene. CDR3 loop: CAISVGTGKLTSGANVLTF. The CDR3 DNA sequence: TGTGCCATCAGTGTTGGGACAGGGAAACTTACCTCTGGGGCCAACGTCCTGACTTTC.

This sequence joins TRBV5-1 and TRBJ1-2; 7 bases are shared with TRBD1. This CDR3 has 14 amino acids. The trim removed 4 bases at V and 6 bases at J, leaving 9 bases unmatched. Per the germline V gene, CDR1 is SGHRS and CDR2 is YFSETQ. CDR3: CASSMETGSDGYTF. The CDR3, as DNA: TGCGCCAGCAGCATGGAGACAGGGAGTGATGGCTACACCTTC.

The chain recombines TRBV5-6 with TRBJ1-1; 8 positions agree with TRBD1. The V gene end was trimmed by 0 bases and the J gene end by 1 base; junction bases not matched to a gene: 2. The CDR3 length is 15 residues. CDR1 and CDR2 (germline): SGHDT, YYEEEE. DNA of the CDR3: TGTGCCAGCAGCTTGGGGACAGGGCGGAACACTGAAGCTTTCTTT. This codes for CASSLGTGRNTEAFF.

V and J are TRBV5-1 and TRBJ2-1; TRBD2 aligns across 7 bases. V shed 1 base and J 3 bases; nucleotides not matched to a gene: 4. Germline lookup yields CDR1 SGHRS and CDR2 YFSETQ. The CDR3 is 15 amino acids. CDR3 protein: CASSLSGEYYNEQFF. The CDR3 DNA reads as TGCGCCAGCAGCTTGAGCGGGGAGTACTACAATGAGCAGTTCTTC. Based on the CDR3 plus reference TRBV5-1 and TRBJ2-1, the full variable domain is KAGVTQTPRYLIKTRGQQVTLSCSPISGHRSVSWYQQTPGQGLQFLFEYFSETQRNKGNFPGRFSGRQFSNSRSEMNVSTLELGDSALYLCASSLSGEYYNEQFFGPGTRLTVL.